This TCR beta chain came from a study of T cells after yellow fever vaccination. Study-level information: Each low-cell-number fraction was prepared by means of SMART-Seq v4 Ultra Low Input. Study-wide results and limits: In FACS-sorted repertoires, abundant clonotypes from the bulk population could appear as contaminants.

5'RACE template switching generated TCR cDNA, adding a universal primer site and UMIs. TCRdb reprocessed the 5' RACE reads with MiXCR, giving one entry per CDR3 protein. The sample consists of about 320,000 distinct CDR3 sequences, approximately 12% of them appearing once. The germline V gene encodes CDR1 MDHEN and CDR2 SYDVKM. V was cut by 7 bases and J by 5 bases, with 18 bases left in between. The CDR3 spans 14 residues. Points on this clonotype: The antigen remains unidentified.

This sequence was found in a man aged 18-30 years who received the YFV17D yellow fever vaccine. The chain recombines TRBV28 with TRBJ2-7; no clear D gene. Source: CD4+ T cells sorted from PBMCs, taken 15 days after the yellow fever booster vaccination. CDR3 bases: TGTGCCAGCATCCTTGGGCGGCCGGTGAACGAGCAGTACGTC. It encodes CASILGRPVNEQYV.